This T cell receptor beta chain was recorded in a study of blood T cell repertoires in COVID-19. The overall study: Donors in the United States, Italy and Spain gave samples during acute or convalescent COVID-19. In each case, the material was cDNA or gDNA derived from T cells, B-cell-depleted T cells, or PBMCs.

The germline V gene encodes CDR1 SGHDT and CDR2 YYEEEE. The CDR3 is 14 residues long. The V and J ends lost 1 base and 2 bases respectively, with 10 bases between them. How the authors handled the data: It was from reference gene primer amplification that nucleated cell counts were estimated. Only in-frame clones appear in the TCRdb table, and some are missing; sequencing was by immunoSEQ multiplex PCR. Clone size and V and J calls were adopted from that table, with D and trimming inferred from the DNA. Here the sample spans about 180,000 clones, 89% being singletons. The chain links TRBV5-6 to TRBJ2-7; D may be TRBD2 (5 bases). The clonotype was recovered from a man in his late teens or twenties who had recovered from COVID-19. The sample consisted of peripheral blood. The CDR3 sequence: CASSLLGDPYEQYF. In nucleotides, the CDR3 is TGTGCCAGCAGCTTGCTGGGAGACCCCTACGAGCAGTACTTC.